This T cell receptor beta chain was sequenced in a study of shared clonotypes between healthy human individuals. Broader study findings: Sample collection involved blood only; tissue repertoires are likely different. Clonotypes shared by all four sorted-subset donors had higher generation probabilities than non-shared clonotypes.

Here immunoSEQ multiplex PCR was the method, and the copy in TCRdb shows in-frame clones only, minus some. The table records about 700,000 clones, less than 85% of them present only once. About this clone itself: The antigen is unknown.

The receptor comes from a woman aged 25 to 39 in good health. The sample consisted of memory CD4+ T cells sorted from blood. Noted subset: CD45RA-negative fraction.

Here the CDR3 DNA reads TGTGCCAGCCAACAGAACACTGAAGCTTTCTTT. Its protein is CASQQNTEAFF. J is TRBJ1-1 and V is TRBV28; the D is unclear. Germline lookup yields CDR1 MDHEN and CDR2 SYDVKM. V lost 8 bases and J lost 1, with 5 bases in between. The CDR3 loop spans 11 amino acids.